This entry is about one T cell receptor beta chain. The sample comes from a study of response to subunit inactivated influenza vaccine. Using its own MiXCR run on the RT-PCR reads, TCRdb lists one record per CDR3 protein. This table holds just under 550,000 distinct CDR3 sequences, less than 25% found once. The CDR3 loop spans 14 amino acids. Germline-derived CDR1 and CDR2 are LNHDA and SQIVND (reference sequence). The V end was cut by 9 bases, the J end by 4 bases, with 18 bases between. This sample also belongs to another study, concerning T cells expressing NK-cell markers. This second study says: UMI-tagged 5'RACE template switching yielded the TCR beta cDNA. It was from sorted CD3+CD56+NKG2C+, CD3+CD56+NKG2C- and CD3+CD56-NKG2C+ T cells that TCR beta repertoires came. The authors sequenced eight donors, of whom seven were HCMV-seropositive and one was seronegative.

Source: CD4+ T cells sorted from PBMCs, taken 12 days after vaccination. This TCR derives from a man in his fifties who received an inactivated influenza vaccine. The rearrangement joins TRBV19 to TRBJ1-1; D is perhaps TRBD1 (5 bases). The DNA for the CDR3 is TGTGCCAGCCTTGATCCGGGAAGGGGCACTGAAGCTTTCTTT. This encodes CASLDPGRGTEAFF.